The 3 T cell receptor beta chains reported below all come from one sample, sequenced in a study of blood T cell repertoires in COVID-19. Sequencing was performed with immunoSEQ multiplex PCR; in TCRdb, only in-frame clones are kept and a portion is missing. The sample has fewer than 200,000 clones, less than 85% seen once; the top ten hold 3.5% to 5%. Material: PBMCs or T cells enriched from blood (not recorded which). The source is a woman aged 45 to 65 who had recovered from COVID-19.

This chain uses TRBV3-1 (or the pseudogene TRBV3-2) with TRBJ2-1; 9 nucleotides agree with TRBD2. Germline-derived CDR1 and CDR2 are LGHDT and YNNKEL (reference sequence). The trim removed 1 base at V and 5 bases at J, leaving 3 bases unmatched. The CDR3 covers 15 residues. The CDR3 spells CASSQGLAVNNEQFF. In DNA form, the CDR3 reads TGTGCCAGCAGCCAAGGACTAGCGGTCAACAATGAGCAGTTCTTC.

About this clone itself: The junction does not match germline at one end; this may be a read error. The chain links TRBV4-1 to TRBJ1-2, with 7 bases lining up with TRBD1. The length of the CDR3 is 11 residues. Germline lookup yields CDR1 MGHRA and CDR2 YSYEKL. CDR3 coding DNA: TGCGCCAGCAGCCAGCTTAAGGACAGGTCTTTC. Translating gives CASSQLKDRSF.

The genes are TRBV9 and TRBJ2-3; 12 bases map to TRBD2. Trimming cost V 7 bases and J 1 base; bases outside gene matches: 4. The CDR3 is 15 residues long. The germline V gene encodes CDR1 SGDLS and CDR2 YYNGEE. Written as DNA, the CDR3 is TGTGCCAGCTCATCTAGCGGGAGGGGCACAGATACGCAGTATTTT. Protein: CASSSSGRGTDTQYF.